This TCR beta chain was identified during a study of control samples from healthy donors and cancer patients. The germline V gene encodes CDR1 MNHEY and CDR2 SMNVEV (reference sequence). Trimming pared 6 bases from V and 2 bases from J, leaving 10 bases between. The CDR3 runs 14 residues. This clone was counted at least ten times. Sequencing was performed with immunoSEQ multiplex PCR; in TCRdb, only in-frame clones are kept and a portion is missing. The data contain some 94,000 clones, around nine tenths of them seen just once; the ten biggest clones take up about 8.6%. The rearrangement joins TRBV27 to TRBJ1-4; possibly TRBD1 for D (6 bases). The receptor comes from a woman between 45 and 60 years old with colorectal cancer. Sequenced: PBMCs. CDR3 loop: CASRRGQTNEKLFF. CDR3 DNA sequence: TGTGCCAGCAGGAGAGGACAGACTAATGAAAAACTGTTTTTT.